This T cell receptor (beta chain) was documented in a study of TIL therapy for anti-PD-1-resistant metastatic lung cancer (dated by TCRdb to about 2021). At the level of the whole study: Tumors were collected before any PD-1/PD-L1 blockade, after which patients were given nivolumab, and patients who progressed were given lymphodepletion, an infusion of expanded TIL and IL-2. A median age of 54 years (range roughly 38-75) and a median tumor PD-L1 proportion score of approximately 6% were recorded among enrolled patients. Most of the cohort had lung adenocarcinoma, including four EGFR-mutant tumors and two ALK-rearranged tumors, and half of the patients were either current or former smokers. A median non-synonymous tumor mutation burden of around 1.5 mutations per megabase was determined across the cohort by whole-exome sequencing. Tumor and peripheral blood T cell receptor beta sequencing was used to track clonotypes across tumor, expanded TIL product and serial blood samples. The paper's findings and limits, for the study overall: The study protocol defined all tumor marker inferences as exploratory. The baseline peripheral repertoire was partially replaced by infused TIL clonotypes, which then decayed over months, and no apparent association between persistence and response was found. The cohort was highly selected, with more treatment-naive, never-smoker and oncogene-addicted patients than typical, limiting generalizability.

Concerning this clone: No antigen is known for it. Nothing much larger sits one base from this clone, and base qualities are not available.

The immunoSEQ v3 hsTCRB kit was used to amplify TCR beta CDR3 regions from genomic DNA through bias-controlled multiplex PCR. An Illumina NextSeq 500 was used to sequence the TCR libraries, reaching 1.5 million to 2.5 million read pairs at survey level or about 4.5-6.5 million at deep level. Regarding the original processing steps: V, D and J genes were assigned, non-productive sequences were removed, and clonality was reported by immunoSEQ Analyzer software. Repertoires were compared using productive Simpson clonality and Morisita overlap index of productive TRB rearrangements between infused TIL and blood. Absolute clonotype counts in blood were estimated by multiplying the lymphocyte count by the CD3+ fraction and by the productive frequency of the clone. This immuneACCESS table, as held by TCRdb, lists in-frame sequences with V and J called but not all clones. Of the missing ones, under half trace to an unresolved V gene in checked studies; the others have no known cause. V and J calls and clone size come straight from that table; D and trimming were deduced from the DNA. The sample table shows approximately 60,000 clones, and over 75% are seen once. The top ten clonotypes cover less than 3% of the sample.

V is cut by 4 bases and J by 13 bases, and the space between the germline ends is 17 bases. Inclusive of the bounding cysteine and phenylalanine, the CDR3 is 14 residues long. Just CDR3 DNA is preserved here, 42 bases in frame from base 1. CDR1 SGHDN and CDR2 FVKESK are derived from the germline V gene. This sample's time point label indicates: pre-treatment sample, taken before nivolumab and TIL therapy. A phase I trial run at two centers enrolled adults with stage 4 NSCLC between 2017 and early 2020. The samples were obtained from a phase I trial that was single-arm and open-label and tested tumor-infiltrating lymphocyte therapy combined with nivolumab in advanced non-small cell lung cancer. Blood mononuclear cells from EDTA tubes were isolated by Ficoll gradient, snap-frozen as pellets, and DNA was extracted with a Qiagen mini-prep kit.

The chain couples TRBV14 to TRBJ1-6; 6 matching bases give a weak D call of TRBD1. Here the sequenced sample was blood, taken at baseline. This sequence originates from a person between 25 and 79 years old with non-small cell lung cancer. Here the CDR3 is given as CASSLMTGGSPLHF. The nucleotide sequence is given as TGTGCCAGCAGCCTGATGACGGGGGGCTCGCCCCTCCACTTT.